This passage covers 3 T cell receptor beta chains from one sample sequenced in a study of shared clonotypes between healthy human individuals. Only in-frame clones appear in the TCRdb table, and some are missing; sequencing was by immunoSEQ multiplex PCR. In the table there are roughly 810,000 clones, around 96% of which are singletons. Positively selected for CCR7, the CD45RO-negative cells used as naive CD8 cells excluded terminally differentiated effector memory CD45RA+ cells. Sequencing was performed on naive CD8+ T cells sorted from blood. The receptor source for this set is a man aged 25 to 45 in good health.

This sequence joins TRBV7-9 and TRBJ2-3; D remains ambiguous. The CDR3 contains 18 residues. Between the trimmed V and J ends, which lost 3 bases and 4 bases, there was a span of 23 bases. Germline CDR1 is SEHNR and CDR2 is FQNEAQ (reference sequence). DNA of the CDR3: TGTGCCAGCAGCTTCACCGCCACGTCCCCCGGCCGGGCAGATACGCAGTATTTT. It is translated as CASSFTATSPGRADTQYF.

The chain links TRBV5-1 to TRBJ2-5; D gene ambiguous. The CDR3 runs to 14 residues. Germline V gene data show CDR1 as SGHRS and CDR2 as YFSETQ. V lost 4 bases, J lost 5 bases, and 15 bases lay in between. The CDR3 nucleotides read TGCGCCAGCAGCCCTCTATCCCAAGAGGAGACCCAGTACTTC. It specifies CASSPLSQEETQYF.

The chain carries TRBV9 and TRBJ2-3, with 10 bases matching TRBD2. The CDR3 contains 18 residues. The ends lost 3 bases at V and 1 base at J; junction bases unmatched: 11. Germline V gene sequence: CDR1 SGDLS, CDR2 YYNGEE. The CDR3 DNA reads as TGTGCCAGCAGCGGTACTAGCGGGACGTGGGGTGGCACAGATACGCAGTATTTT. It is translated as CASSGTSGTWGGTDTQYF.